This TCR beta chain was retrieved from a study of regulatory T cells in long-lasting Graves disease. The sample holds a few counts of this clonotype. The antigen is not known. The CDR3 extends over 14 amino acids. Germline CDR1 reads SEHNR; CDR2 reads FQNEAQ (reference sequence). V lost 1 base to trimming and J lost 2 bases, with 8 bases between them. Sequencing libraries for TCR beta were prepared with iRepertoire HTBI primers and Arm-PCR of CDR3 regions. TCRdb ran MiXCR on the multiplex PCR reads and lists one entry per CDR3 protein. Of roughly 400,000 distinct CDR3 sequences in the sample, about a fifth were seen once. Study results and limitations: Persistent Graves' patients possessed reduced TCR diversity relative to recently diagnosed ones.

Time point specified: persistent/refractory GD, antithyroid drugs over 5 years with positive TRAb. From RNA extracted from PBMCs, the TCR library was made. Each of the patients was recruited from an endocrinology department situated in Xi'an, China. The sequencing used peripheral blood mononuclear cells (PBMCs), collected when the disease was refractory, from a patient treated with antithyroid drugs. V gene TRBV7-9 combines with J gene TRBJ1-2; D is unresolved. The sequence was obtained from a female donor with Graves disease. The CDR3 loop is CASSLVGGNYGYTF. The DNA for the CDR3 is TGTGCCAGCAGCTTAGTCGGAGGCAACTATGGCTACACCTTC.